These 17 T cell receptor beta chains share one sample of origin, sequenced in a study of shared clonotypes between healthy human individuals. Produced via immunoSEQ multiplex PCR; TCRdb's table is partial and in-frame only. The sample includes under 600,000 clones, about 97% seen only once; the top ten take roughly 0.05%. Sequenced sample: naive CD4+ T cells sorted from blood. Subset described: CD45RA+ positively selected. The receptors originated from a woman between 25 and 40 years old in good health.

This clone was observed once. This chain links TRBV28 with TRBJ2-1; 8 nucleotides match TRBD2. The germline gives CDR1 MDHEN, CDR2 SYDVKM. The CDR3 loop spans 14 amino acids. V was clipped by 6 bases and J by 8 bases; unmatched bases: 9. CDR3 protein: CASRPSGSTDEQFF. The CDR3 DNA is TGTGCCAGCAGACCCAGCGGGAGTACGGATGAGCAGTTCTTC.

A few counts support this clone. The chain combines TRBV28 with TRBJ1-5; tentatively, D is TRBD1 (5 bases). Deletions cut 8 bases from V and 7 bases from J, with 12 bases between. CDR1 is MDHEN, CDR2 SYDVKM, per germline. The CDR3 has 12 amino acids. CDR3 coding DNA: TGTGCCAGCCCCACAGGAGGGCAGCCCCAGCATTTT. Protein: CASPTGGQPQHF. Looking up the rest from reference TRBV28 and TRBJ1-5 gives the full variable domain: DVKVTQSSRYLVKRTGEKVFLECVQDMDHENMFWYRQDPGLGLRLIYFSYDVKMKEKGDIPEGYSVSREKKERFSLILESASTNQTSMYLCASPTGGQPQHFGDGTRLSIL.

The chain couples TRBV2 to TRBJ1-4, with D possibly being TRBD1 (6 bases). This CDR3 has 14 amino acids. The V gene lost 8 bases and the J gene lost 2 bases, with 12 bases spanning the gap. The germline V gene encodes CDR1 SNHLY and CDR2 FYNNEI. CDR3 region: CASSGGLTNEKLFF. The CDR3 region has the DNA TGTGCCAGCTCGGGGGGGCTCACTAATGAAAAACTGTTTTTT.

This chain connects TRBV29-1 to TRBJ2-3; a possible D gene is TRBD2 (5 bases). CDR3 length: 14 amino acids. Germline-derived CDR1 and CDR2 are SQVTM and ANQGSEA. V was trimmed by 3 bases and J by 3 bases, leaving 13 bases between them. The CDR3 reads CSVEPPGGTDTQYF. The CDR3 DNA reads as TGCAGCGTTGAGCCGCCCGGAGGTACAGATACGCAGTATTTT.

This sequence joins TRBV11-3 and TRBJ2-1, with D unresolved. V lost 2 bases and J lost 7, with 9 bases in between. The CDR3 loop spans 13 amino acids. CDR1 is SGHNT and CDR2 is YENEEA in the germline V gene. This CDR3 reads CASSLPSRNEQFF. The CDR3 DNA follows: TGTGCCAGCAGCTTACCAAGTCGGAATGAGCAGTTCTTC.

This clone was observed a single time. The rearrangement links TRBV2 to TRBJ2-7; a weak D match, TRBD2 (5 bases). V was clipped by 4 bases and J by 6 bases, with 10 bases between them. Germline V CDR1 and CDR2: SNHLY, FYNNEI. The length of the CDR3 is 12 residues. The CDR3 loop reads CASSGRLGEQYF. In DNA, the CDR3 is TGTGCCAGCAGTGGGAGGTTGGGCGAGCAGTACTTC. The full variable domain, in which reference TRBV2 and TRBJ2-7 provide the parts outside the CDR3, is EPEVTQTPSHQVTQMGQEVILRCVPISNHLYFYWYRQILGQKVEFLVSFYNNEISEKSEIFDDQFSVERPDGSNFTLKIRSTKLEDSAMYFCASSGRLGEQYFGPGTRLTVT.

The chain is built from TRBV28 and TRBJ2-7, with a weak D call TRBD1 (5 bases). Trimming cost V 1 base and J 7 bases, with 20 bases left between them. Germline CDR1 MDHEN, CDR2 SYDVKM. This CDR3 comprises 16 residues. CDR3 in amino acids: CASSLSVVAVSGEQYF. The CDR3 DNA is TGTGCCAGCAGTTTATCGGTTGTCGCGGTGTCAGGGGAGCAGTACTTC. The whole variable domain, remainder taken from reference TRBV28 and TRBJ2-7, is DVKVTQSSRYLVKRTGEKVFLECVQDMDHENMFWYRQDPGLGLRLIYFSYDVKMKEKGDIPEGYSVSREKKERFSLILESASTNQTSMYLCASSLSVVAVSGEQYFGPGTRLTVT.

The chain couples TRBV28 to TRBJ2-1; a possible D gene is TRBD2 (5 bases). The germline CDR1 and CDR2 sequences are MDHEN and SYDVKM. V gave up 6 bases and J gave up 2 bases, with 11 bases separating them. CDR3 length: 14 residues. The CDR3 is CASRAGGPYNEQFF. In DNA, the CDR3 is TGTGCCAGCAGGGCAGGAGGCCCCTACAATGAGCAGTTCTTC.

The V call is TRBV10-1, the J call TRBJ2-3; the D gene is possibly TRBD1 (5 bases). The germline gives CDR1 WNHNN, CDR2 SYGVQD (reference sequence). This CDR3 region has 13 residues. V gave up 3 bases and J gave up 1 base, with 5 bases separating them. CDR3 nucleotides: TGCGCCAGCAGTGAAGGGGGCACAGATACGCAGTATTTT. Its translation: CASSEGGTDTQYF.

This chain uses TRBV27 with TRBJ2-7; 13 bases are shared with TRBD2. CDR3 size: 19 residues. Germline V lookup: CDR1 MNHEY, CDR2 SMNVEV (reference sequence). J was trimmed by 4 bases and V by 4 bases; bases with no gene match: 16. CDR3 amino acids: CASSWSRGLGLAGPYEQYF. The CDR3 nucleotides read TGTGCCAGCAGTTGGAGCCGGGGACTGGGACTAGCGGGACCTTACGAGCAGTACTTC.

This rearrangement joins TRBV5-1 to TRBJ2-7; 8 nucleotides match TRBD2. The CDR3 contains 15 residues. The germline V gene has CDR1 SGHRS and CDR2 YFSETQ. Trimming took 3 bases from V and 7 from J; bases not matched to a gene: 12. CDR3 protein: CASSSPGLGVGEQYF. The CDR3 nucleotides read TGCGCCAGCAGCTCCCCGGGACTAGGGGTGGGTGAGCAGTACTTC.

This rearrangement joins TRBV11-2 to TRBJ2-1; 7 bases fit TRBD1. CDR3 size: 14 residues. CDR1 is SGHAT, CDR2 FQNNGV, per germline. Losses at the gene ends were 1 base for V and 7 bases for J; bases not matched to a gene: 4. CDR3 sequence reads: CASSLVGTVNEQFF. CDR3 DNA: TGTGCCAGCAGCTTAGTCGGGACAGTAAATGAGCAGTTCTTC.

The chain combines TRBV6-1 with TRBJ2-5; TRBD1 is a possible D gene (5 bases). Between the trimmed V and J ends, which lost 11 bases and 2 bases, there was a span of 21 bases. From germline, CDR1 is MNHNS and CDR2 SASEGT. This CDR3 is 15 amino acids long. The CDR3 DNA reads TGTGCCTCCATAGGGGCCAGGACACCTCAAGAGACCCAGTACTTC. It encodes CASIGARTPQETQYF.

The CDR3 sequence is CASSPEVRDINQPQHF. CDR3 coding DNA: TGTGCCAGCAGTCCAGAGGTCCGGGACATCAATCAGCCCCAGCATTTT. This chain connects TRBV28 to TRBJ1-5, with D possibly TRBD1 on 6 matching bases. The CDR3 has 16 amino acids. Trimming pared 5 bases from V and 3 bases from J, leaving 17 bases between. CDR1 and CDR2 (germline): MDHEN, SYDVKM. The variable domain in full, completed from reference TRBV28 and TRBJ1-5, reads DVKVTQSSRYLVKRTGEKVFLECVQDMDHENMFWYRQDPGLGLRLIYFSYDVKMKEKGDIPEGYSVSREKKERFSLILESASTNQTSMYLCASSPEVRDINQPQHFGDGTRLSIL.

The rearrangement uses TRBV10-3 and TRBJ2-3; D may be TRBD2 (6 bases). V lost 0 bases and J 6 bases, leaving 13 bases between the germline ends. Germline CDR1 reads ENHRY; CDR2 reads SYGVKD. The CDR3 totals 15 residues. CDR3 DNA: TGTGCCATCAGTGAGTCCGTCCGTGGGGGGGATACGCAGTATTTT. It encodes CAISESVRGGDTQYF.

A single count supports this clone. This chain links TRBV5-4 with TRBJ2-2, with 10 bases matching TRBD2. V lost 0 bases, J lost 6 bases, and 8 bases stayed unmatched. Germline values: CDR1 SGHNT, CDR2 YYREEE (reference sequence). This CDR3 has 17 residues. The CDR3 protein is CASSLVRLAGEPGELFF. DNA for the CDR3: TGTGCCAGCAGCTTGGTGCGGCTAGCGGGAGAGCCCGGGGAGCTGTTTTTT.

The chain links TRBV18 to TRBJ1-4; D gene ambiguous. V was trimmed by 3 bases and J by 6 bases, leaving 11 bases between them. From germline, CDR1 is KGHSH and CDR2 LQKENI. The CDR3 is 14 residues long. The CDR3 DNA is TGTGCCAGCTCACCCCCTGAGCCGGATGAAAAACTGTTTTTT. Amino acids: CASSPPEPDEKLFF.